The present entry profiles one T cell receptor (beta chain) with its context. This clonotype came up many times. Its antigen is still unknown. Per-base qualities were not stored, and no clone one base away is much larger. CDR1 KGHSH and CDR2 LQKENI were looked up in the germline V gene. The CDR3 spans 17 residues, from the cysteine through the phenylalanine. The DNA shown is the 51-base CDR3, in frame from base 1. V gives up 0 bases and J gives up 3 bases, and the segment between their germline ends measures 15 bases. The iRepertoire nested amplicon-rescue multiplex PCR (arm-PCR) platform was used to amplify TCR alpha and beta CDR3 regions from RNA. The input for one-step reverse transcription and amplification was roughly 85-400 ng of either tissue mRNA or PBMC total RNA. After bead purification, a secondary multiplex PCR added Illumina adapters, and libraries were gel-purified between 200 and 400 bp. Demultiplexing relied on internal 6-nucleotide barcodes carried by the libraries. Sequencing of the libraries was done on an Illumina MiSeq using 2x220 or 2x250 nucleotide paired-end reads. On the authors' methods: Paired reads were merged using FLASH 1.2.11 and aligned with BWA-MEM to the GRCh37 human genome, and TRA and TRB reads were then extracted. V and J assignment used an IMGT-derived reference of cassette sequences and CDR3 motifs that included pseudogenes. Reads were translated in three frames, and productive CDR3s were defined by a C…FGXG motif without stop codons. A clonotype was defined as a unique combination of a V-J cassette pair and a CDR3 amino acid sequence. Reads were filtered by Hamming distance, with the threshold set by the sequence error rate of each sample in mapped regions. TCRdb applied fastp at Q25 and MiXCR to the public reads, then kept only in-frame beta chains. CDR3 protein duplicates are merged, each entry listing the most common genes and DNA. These V and J calls are TCRdb output, not the study's own analysis. Here the sample has approximately 100,000 distinct CDR3 sequences; 25% occur a single time. 35% of the sample belongs to the ten largest clones.

The source of the sample is a study of glioma-infiltrating T cells (dated by TCRdb to 2015 to 2016). About the full investigation: Glioma tissue, non-neoplastic brain tissue and matched peripheral blood mononuclear cells were used as sources from which TCR alpha- and beta-chain repertoires were sequenced. To gauge divergence between tissue and blood T-cell populations, every tissue-infiltrating repertoire was compared against the peripheral blood repertoire from the same patient. Three low-grade glioma patients, about 8 primary glioblastoma patients, and three non-glioma patients who contributed non-neoplastic brain tissue made up the paired cohort.

What the study reported, not specific to this receptor: Tissue and blood shared very few CDR3 sequences, a result attributed to high CDR3 diversity and limited sampling. In non-neoplastic patients, VJ-independent divergence between tissue and blood fell below expectation, whereas in all gliomas, and especially in low-grade gliomas, the divergence rose above expectation. Small numbers underpinned the group comparisons: eight glioblastoma patients, three low-grade glioma patients and three non-neoplastic patients.

The receptor comes from a human donor with low-grade glioma or glioblastoma, undergoing nonglioma brain surgery, or in good health (not recorded which). This chain joins TRBV18 to TRBJ1-5; TRBD1 is possibly the D segment (5 matching bases). Sequencing was carried out using glioma tissue, nonneoplastic brain tissue, or PBMCs (not recorded which). In nucleotide form, the sequence is TGTGCCAGCTCACCACCGGGACGGGGGGGTTCCAATCAGCCCCAGCATTTT. This sequence encodes CASSPPGRGGSNQPQHF. The CDR3, completed at both ends by the reference TRBV18 and TRBJ1-5 genes, gives the full variable domain NAGVMQNPRHLVRRRGQEARLRCSPMKGHSHVYWYRQLPEEGLKFMVYLQKENIIDESGMPKERFSAEFPKEGPSILRIQQVVRGDSAAYFCASSPPGRGGSNQPQHFGDGTRLSIL.